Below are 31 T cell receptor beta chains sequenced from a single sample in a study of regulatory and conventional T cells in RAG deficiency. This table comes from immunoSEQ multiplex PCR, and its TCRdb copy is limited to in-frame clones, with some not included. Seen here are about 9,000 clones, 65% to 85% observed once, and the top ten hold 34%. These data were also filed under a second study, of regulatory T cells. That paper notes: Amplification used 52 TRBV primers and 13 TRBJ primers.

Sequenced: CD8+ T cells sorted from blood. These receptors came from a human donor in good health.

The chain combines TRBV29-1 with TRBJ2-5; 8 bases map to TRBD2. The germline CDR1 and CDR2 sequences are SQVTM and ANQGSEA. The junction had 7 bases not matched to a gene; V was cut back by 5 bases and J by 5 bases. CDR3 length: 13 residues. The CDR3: CSVRGGLRETQYF. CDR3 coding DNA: TGCAGCGTTCGGGGGGGCCTGAGGGAGACCCAGTACTTC.

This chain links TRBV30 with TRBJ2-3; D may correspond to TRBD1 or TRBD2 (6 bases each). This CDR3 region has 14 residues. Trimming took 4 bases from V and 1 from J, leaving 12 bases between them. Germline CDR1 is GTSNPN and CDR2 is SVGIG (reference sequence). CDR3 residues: CAWNRGLGTDTQYF. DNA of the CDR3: TGTGCCTGGAACCGGGGGCTTGGCACAGATACGCAGTATTTT.

In DNA form, the CDR3 reads TGTGCCAGCAGCTTTCGACAGGACACTGAAGCTTTCTTT. It is translated as CASSFRQDTEAFF. The J gene is TRBJ1-1, the V gene TRBV5-6, with TRBD1 as a possible D gene (6 bases). The V end lost 2 bases, the J end lost 3 bases, and 8 bases lay between the germline ends. This CDR3 region has 13 residues. The germline V gene encodes CDR1 SGHDT and CDR2 YYEEEE.

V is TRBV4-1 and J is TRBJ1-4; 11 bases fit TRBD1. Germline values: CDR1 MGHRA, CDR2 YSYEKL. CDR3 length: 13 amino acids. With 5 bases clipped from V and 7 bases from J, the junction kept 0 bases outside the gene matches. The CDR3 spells CASSGTGGEKLFF. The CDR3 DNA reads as TGCGCCAGCAGCGGGACAGGGGGTGAAAAACTGTTTTTT.

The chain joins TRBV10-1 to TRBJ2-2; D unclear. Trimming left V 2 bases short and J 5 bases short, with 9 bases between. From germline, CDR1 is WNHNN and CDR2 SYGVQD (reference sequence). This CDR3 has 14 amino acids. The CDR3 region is CASSERLETGELFF. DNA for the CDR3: TGCGCCAGCAGTGAGCGGCTAGAAACCGGGGAGCTGTTTTTT.

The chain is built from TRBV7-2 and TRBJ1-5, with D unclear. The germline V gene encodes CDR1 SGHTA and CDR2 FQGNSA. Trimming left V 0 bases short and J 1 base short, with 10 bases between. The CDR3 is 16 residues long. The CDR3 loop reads CASSLARSGSNQPQHF. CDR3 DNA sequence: TGTGCCAGCAGCTTAGCGCGAAGTGGGAGCAATCAGCCCCAGCATTTT.

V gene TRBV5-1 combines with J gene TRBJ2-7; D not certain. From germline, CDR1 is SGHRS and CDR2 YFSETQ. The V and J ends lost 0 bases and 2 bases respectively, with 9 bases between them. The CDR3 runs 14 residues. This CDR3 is CASSLAGRTYEQYF. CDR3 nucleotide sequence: TGCGCCAGCAGCTTGGCTGGCAGGACCTACGAGCAGTACTTC.

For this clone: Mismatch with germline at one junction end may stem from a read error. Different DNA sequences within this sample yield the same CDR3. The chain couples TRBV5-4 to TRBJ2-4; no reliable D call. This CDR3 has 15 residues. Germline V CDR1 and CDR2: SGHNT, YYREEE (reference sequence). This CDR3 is CASSIPGLAKNIQYF. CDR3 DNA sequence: TGCGCCAGCAGCATACCCGGGTTAGCCAAAAACATTCAGTACTTC.

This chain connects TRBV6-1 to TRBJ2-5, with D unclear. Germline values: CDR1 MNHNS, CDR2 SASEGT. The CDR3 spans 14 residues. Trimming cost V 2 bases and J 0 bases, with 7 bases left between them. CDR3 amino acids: CASSEPTYQETQYF. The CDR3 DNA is TGTGCCAGCAGTGAACCAACCTACCAAGAGACCCAGTACTTC.

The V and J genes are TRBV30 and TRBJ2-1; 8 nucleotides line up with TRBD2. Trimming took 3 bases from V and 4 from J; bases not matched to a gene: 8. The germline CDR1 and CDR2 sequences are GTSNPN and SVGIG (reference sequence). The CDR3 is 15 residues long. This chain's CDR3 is CAWRSLAGGYNEQFF. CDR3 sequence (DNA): TGTGCCTGGAGATCATTGGCGGGAGGATACAATGAGCAGTTCTTC.

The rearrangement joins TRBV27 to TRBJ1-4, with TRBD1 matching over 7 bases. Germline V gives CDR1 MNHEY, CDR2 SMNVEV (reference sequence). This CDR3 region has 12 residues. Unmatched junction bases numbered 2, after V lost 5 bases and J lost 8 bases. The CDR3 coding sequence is TGTGCCAGCAGTCGAGGGGGCGAAAAACTGTTTTTT. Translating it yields CASSRGGEKLFF.

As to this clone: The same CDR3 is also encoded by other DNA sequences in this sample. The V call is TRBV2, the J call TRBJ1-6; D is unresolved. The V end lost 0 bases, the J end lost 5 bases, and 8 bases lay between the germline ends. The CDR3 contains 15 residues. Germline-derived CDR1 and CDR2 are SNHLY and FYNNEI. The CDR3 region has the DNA TGTGCCAGCAGTGAAGCGCGTCGGAATAATTCACCCCTCCACTTT. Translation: CASSEARRNNSPLHF. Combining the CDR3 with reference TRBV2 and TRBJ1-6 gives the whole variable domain EPEVTQTPSHQVTQMGQEVILRCVPISNHLYFYWYRQILGQKVEFLVSFYNNEISEKSEIFDDQFSVERPDGSNFTLKIRSTKLEDSAMYFCASSEARRNNSPLHFGNGTRLTVT.

The CDR3 DNA sequence: TGTGCCAGCCGAGGGGCAGGCAGGAACACTGAAGCTTTCTTT. Translated, it gives CASRGAGRNTEAFF. The genes are TRBV11-2 and TRBJ1-1, with D perhaps matching TRBD1 (5 bases). CDR1 and CDR2 (germline): SGHAT, FQNNGV. This CDR3 spans 14 amino acids. Trimming cost V 8 bases and J 1 base, with 14 bases left between them.

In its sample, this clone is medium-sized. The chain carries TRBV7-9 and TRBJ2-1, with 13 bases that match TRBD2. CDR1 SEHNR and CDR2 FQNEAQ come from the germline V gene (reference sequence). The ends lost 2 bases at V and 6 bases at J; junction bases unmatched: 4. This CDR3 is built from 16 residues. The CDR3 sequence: CASSLWGLAGSNEQFF. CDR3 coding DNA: TGTGCCAGCAGCTTATGGGGACTAGCGGGAAGCAATGAGCAGTTCTTC.

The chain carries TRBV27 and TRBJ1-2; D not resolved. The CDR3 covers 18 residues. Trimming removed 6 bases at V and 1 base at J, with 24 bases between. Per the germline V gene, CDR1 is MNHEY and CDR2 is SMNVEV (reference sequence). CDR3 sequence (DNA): TGTGCCAGCAGACTAAATCGAGGTCAGGAACTCGGTAACTATGGCTACACCTTC. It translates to CASRLNRGQELGNYGYTF.

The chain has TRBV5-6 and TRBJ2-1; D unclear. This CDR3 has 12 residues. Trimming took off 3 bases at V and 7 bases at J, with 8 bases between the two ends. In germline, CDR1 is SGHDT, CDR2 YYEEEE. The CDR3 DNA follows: TGTGCCAGCAGCTCTGGACCTAATGAGCAGTTCTTC. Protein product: CASSSGPNEQFF.

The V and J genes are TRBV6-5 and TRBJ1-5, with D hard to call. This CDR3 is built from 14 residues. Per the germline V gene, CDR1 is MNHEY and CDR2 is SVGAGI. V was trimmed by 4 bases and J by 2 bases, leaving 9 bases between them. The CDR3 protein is CASSSWGGNQPQHF. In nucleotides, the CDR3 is TGTGCCAGCAGTTCATGGGGAGGCAATCAGCCCCAGCATTTT.

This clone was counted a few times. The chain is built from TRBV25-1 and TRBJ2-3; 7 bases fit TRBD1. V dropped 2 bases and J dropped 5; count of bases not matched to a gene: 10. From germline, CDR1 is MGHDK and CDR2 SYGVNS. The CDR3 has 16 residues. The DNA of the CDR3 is TGTGCCAGCAGTGAACAACAGGGGCTTCTTAGAGATACGCAGTATTTT. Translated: CASSEQQGLLRDTQYF.

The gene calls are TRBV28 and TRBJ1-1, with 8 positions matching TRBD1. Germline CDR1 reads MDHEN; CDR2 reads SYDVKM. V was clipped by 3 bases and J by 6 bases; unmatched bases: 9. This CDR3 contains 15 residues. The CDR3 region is CASSLETGEYSEAFF. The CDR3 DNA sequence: TGTGCCAGCAGTTTGGAGACAGGGGAATACTCTGAAGCTTTCTTT.

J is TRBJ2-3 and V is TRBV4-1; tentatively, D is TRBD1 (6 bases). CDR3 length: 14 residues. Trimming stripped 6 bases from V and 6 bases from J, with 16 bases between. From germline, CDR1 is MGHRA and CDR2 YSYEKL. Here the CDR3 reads CASRGAMADDTQYF. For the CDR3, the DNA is TGCGCCAGCAGGGGGGCCATGGCCGACGATACGCAGTATTTT.

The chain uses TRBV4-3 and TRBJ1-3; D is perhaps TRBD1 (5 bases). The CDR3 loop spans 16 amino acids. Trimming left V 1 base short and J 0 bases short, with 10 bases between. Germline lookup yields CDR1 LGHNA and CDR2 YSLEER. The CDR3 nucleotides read TGCGCCAGCAGCCAAGGGGGACGGAGCTCTGGAAACACCATATATTTT. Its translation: CASSQGGRSSGNTIYF.

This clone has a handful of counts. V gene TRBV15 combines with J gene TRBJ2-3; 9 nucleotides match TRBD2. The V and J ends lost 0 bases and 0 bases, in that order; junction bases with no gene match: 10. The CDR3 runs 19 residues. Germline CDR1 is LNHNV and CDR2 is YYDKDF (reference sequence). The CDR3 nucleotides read TGTGCCACCAGCAGAGATGGGCTAGCGGGGCGACCTAGCACAGATACGCAGTATTTT. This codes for CATSRDGLAGRPSTDTQYF. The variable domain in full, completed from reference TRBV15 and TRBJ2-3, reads DAMVIQNPRYQVTQFGKPVTLSCSQTLNHNVMYWYQQKSSQAPKLLFHYYDKDFNNEADTPDNFQSRRPNTSFCFLDIRSPGLGDTAMYLCATSRDGLAGRPSTDTQYFGPGTRLTVL.

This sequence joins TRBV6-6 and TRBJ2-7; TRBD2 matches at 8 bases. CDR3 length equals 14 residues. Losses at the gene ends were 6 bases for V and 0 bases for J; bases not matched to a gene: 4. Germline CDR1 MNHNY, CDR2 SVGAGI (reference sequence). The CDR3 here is CASRTTSASYEQYF. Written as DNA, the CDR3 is TGTGCCAGCAGGACGACTAGCGCCTCCTACGAGCAGTACTTC.

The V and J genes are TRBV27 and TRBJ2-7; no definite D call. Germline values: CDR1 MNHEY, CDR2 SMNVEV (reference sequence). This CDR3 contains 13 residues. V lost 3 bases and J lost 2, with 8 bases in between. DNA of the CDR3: TGTGCCAGCAGTTTTGGCGCTACCTACGAGCAGTACTTC. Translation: CASSFGATYEQYF.

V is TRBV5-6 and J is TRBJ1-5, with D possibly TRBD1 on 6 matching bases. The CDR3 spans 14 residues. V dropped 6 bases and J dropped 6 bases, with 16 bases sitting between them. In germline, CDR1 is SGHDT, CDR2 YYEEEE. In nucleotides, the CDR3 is TGTGCCAGCAATTTACACAGGGATGGTCAGCCCCAGCATTTT. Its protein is CASNLHRDGQPQHF.

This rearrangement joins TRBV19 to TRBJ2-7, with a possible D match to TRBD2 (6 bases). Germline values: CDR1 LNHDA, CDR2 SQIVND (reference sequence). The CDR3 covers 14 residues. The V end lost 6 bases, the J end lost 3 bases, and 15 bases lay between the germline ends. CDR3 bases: TGTGCCAGTAGCAAACAGGAGGGGTTCTACGAGCAGTACTTC. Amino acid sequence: CASSKQEGFYEQYF.

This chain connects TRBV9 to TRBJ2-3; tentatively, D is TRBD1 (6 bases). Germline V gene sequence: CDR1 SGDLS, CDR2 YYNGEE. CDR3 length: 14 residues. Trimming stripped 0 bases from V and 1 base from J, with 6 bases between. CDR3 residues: CASSVEGGTDTQYF. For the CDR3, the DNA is TGTGCCAGCAGCGTAGAGGGGGGCACAGATACGCAGTATTTT.

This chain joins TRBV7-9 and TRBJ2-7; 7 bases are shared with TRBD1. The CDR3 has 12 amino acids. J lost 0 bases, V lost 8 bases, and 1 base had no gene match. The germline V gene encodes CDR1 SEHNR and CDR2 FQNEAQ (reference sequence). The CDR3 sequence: CASRQGSYEQYF. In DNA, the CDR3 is TGTGCCAGCCGACAGGGCTCCTACGAGCAGTACTTC.

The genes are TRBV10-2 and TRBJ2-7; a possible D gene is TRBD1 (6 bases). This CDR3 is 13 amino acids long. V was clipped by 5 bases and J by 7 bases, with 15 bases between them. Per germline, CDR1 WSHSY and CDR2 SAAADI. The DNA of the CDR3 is TGCGCCAGCAGTTACACAGGGTCGGGAGAGCAGTACTTC. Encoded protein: CASSYTGSGEQYF.

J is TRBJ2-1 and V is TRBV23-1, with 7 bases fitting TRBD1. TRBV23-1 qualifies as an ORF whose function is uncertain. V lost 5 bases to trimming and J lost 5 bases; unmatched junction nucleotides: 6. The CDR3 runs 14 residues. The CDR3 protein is CASSGHRGDNEQFF. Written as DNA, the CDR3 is TGCGCCAGCAGTGGGCACAGGGGCGACAATGAGCAGTTCTTC.

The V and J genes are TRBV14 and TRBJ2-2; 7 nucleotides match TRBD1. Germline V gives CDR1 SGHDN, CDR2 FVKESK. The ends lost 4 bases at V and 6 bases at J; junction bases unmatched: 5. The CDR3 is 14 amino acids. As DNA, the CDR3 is TGTGCCAGCAGCCCCCTAACAGGGGCCGGGGAGCTGTTTTTT. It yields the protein CASSPLTGAGELFF.